This is a list of T cell receptor beta chains from one sample in a study of long-term antiretroviral therapy in people with HIV. Generated by immunoSEQ multiplex PCR, the TCRdb table keeps only in-frame clones and is missing some. The sample records tens of thousands of clones, over 80% being singletons. Here the sequenced sample was unsorted PBMCs, taken 0.4 years after starting antiretroviral therapy. These receptors were collected from a man aged 45-65 years with HIV. Each CDR3 is given with its conserved first and last residue. Fields, in order: V gene, J gene, CDR3 length, CDR3 protein.

TRBV20-1	TRBJ1-2	10	CSAQFLEYTF
TRBV28	TRBJ1-1	15	CASSPIRTVNTEAFF
TRBV6-1	TRBJ1-1	15	CASSRDRGPNTEAFF
TRBV2	TRBJ1-2	14	CASSERQASRGYTF
TRBV5-1	TRBJ2-1	17	CASRPEPGGWLWNEQFF
TRBV5-6	TRBJ1-2	14	CASSLLGGDYGYTF
TRBV4-2	TRBJ2-2	14	CASSQEANTGELFF
TRBV5-4	TRBJ2-3	17	CASSARKGGAGADTQYF
TRBV5-6	TRBJ2-7	15	CASSLAGGGNYEQYF
TRBV18	TRBJ1-5	13	CASSPSGDQPQHF
TRBV5-1	TRBJ1-1	15	CASSLADRGLNKAFF
TRBV7-2	TRBJ2-7	14	CASSLGQGDHEQYF
TRBV11-2	TRBJ1-1	15	CASSHQRGVSTEAFF
TRBV10-3	TRBJ2-2	13	CAKGRESTGELFF
TRBV6-5	TRBJ2-4	15	CASSYSRGAKNIQYF
TRBV7-2	TRBJ2-6	15	CASSVTPSGANVLTF
TRBV11-3	TRBJ2-7	12	CASSFNRDEQYF
TRBV15	TRBJ2-7	13	CATSRGPYYEQYF
TRBV11-2	TRBJ1-3	16	CASSSLGTRGRNTIYF
TRBV7-3	TRBJ2-1	13	CASRSTSKDEQFF
TRBV7-9	TRBJ2-7	15	CASSSESGQGYEQYF
TRBV10-1	TRBJ1-6	15	CASSERHSGNSPLHF
TRBV5-4	TRBJ1-4	15	CASSNPGTGSEKLFF
TRBV11-3	TRBJ1-6	14	CASSTSGVGSPLHF
TRBV7-3	TRBJ2-1	16	CASRAGPGLATNEQFF
TRBV6-6	TRBJ2-4	15	CASSLLGTGGNIQYF
TRBV7-2	TRBJ2-3	16	CASSIQGAGGTDTQYF
TRBV28	TRBJ1-5	14	CASVDSNSNQPQHF
TRBV5-1	TRBJ2-7	18	CASSLEWTSGGHPYEQYF
TRBV28	TRBJ2-7	15	CASSSLEGYSYEQYF
TRBV5-6	TRBJ1-2	14	CASSLPGDLYGYTF
TRBV27	TRBJ1-4	15	CASSPLTGLNEKLFF
TRBV6-5	TRBJ1-2	16	CASSYFRAASTYGYTF
TRBV19	TRBJ1-4	12	CASNLPTGKLFF
TRBV7-7	TRBJ2-3	16	CASSPLRQGLTDTQYF
TRBV2	TRBJ2-3	16	CASSDWAGGPYDTQYF
TRBV6-6	TRBJ1-2	15	CASSIGRPSDYGYTF
TRBV5-4	TRBJ2-7	14	CASSLRDRHYEQYF
TRBV7-3	TRBJ2-2	16	CASSLIWGGNTGELFF
TRBV28	TRBJ1-3	14	CASSRTTTGNTIYF
TRBV7-2	TRBJ2-1	16	CASSLGQLAGGNEQFF
TRBV7-2	TRBJ2-1	14	CATSPGAAYNEQFF
TRBV7-2	TRBJ1-3	13	CATAVGSGNTIYF
TRBV20-1	TRBJ2-7	10	CSAIINEQYF
TRBV7-9	TRBJ2-6	19	CASSHRQGGPLSGANVLTF
TRBV27	TRBJ2-7	16	CASSLGAGGILYEQYF